A single sample is the source of the 18 T cell receptor beta chains below, sequenced in a study of blood T cells in healthy people across ages. With a J-beta primer mix and a sample-barcoded 5' primer, a second PCR ran 7 to 11 cycles. TCRdb ran MiXCR on the 5' RACE reads and lists one entry per CDR3 protein. Among roughly 1.6 million distinct CDR3 sequences, about 32% were seen once, and the ten largest hold about 11%. Sequencing used blood. The receptors originated from a woman aged 30 to 39 in good health.

There are a few counts of this clonotype. The chain is built from TRBV3-1 and TRBJ2-3; D possibly uses TRBD1 or TRBD2 (6 bases each). The V and J ends lost 4 bases and 3 bases respectively, with 14 bases between them. The CDR3 sequence is 15 residues long. Germline CDR1 reads LGHDT; CDR2 reads YNNKEL (reference sequence). CDR3 amino acids: CASSPRGGMTDTQYF. The CDR3 DNA reads as TGTGCCAGCAGCCCCCGAGGGGGGATGACAGATACGCAGTATTTT.

This clonotype was seen ten or more times. The J gene is TRBJ2-3, the V gene TRBV29-1; D unclear. Germline V gives CDR1 SQVTM, CDR2 ANQGSEA. V shed 7 bases and J shed 4 bases, with 18 bases lying between them. The CDR3 is 14 residues long. Written as DNA, the CDR3 is TGCAGCGCCATGCCACTCGTGACCGCAGATACGCAGTATTTT. Residues: CSAMPLVTADTQYF.

The gene calls are TRBV5-1 and TRBJ2-3, with a tentative D call TRBD1 (5 bases). CDR3 length: 15 amino acids. The germline V gene encodes CDR1 SGHRS and CDR2 YFSETQ. V lost 0 bases to trimming and J lost 0 bases, with 8 bases between them. CDR3 region: CASSLGTKSTDTQYF. The CDR3 nucleotides are TGCGCCAGCAGCTTGGGGACAAAAAGCACAGATACGCAGTATTTT.

V usage is TRBV5-1 and J usage is TRBJ2-7; 11 bases align to TRBD2. This CDR3 comprises 15 residues. V was pared by 6 bases and J by 3 bases, with 8 bases of the junction left unmatched. Germline lookup yields CDR1 SGHRS and CDR2 YFSETQ. The CDR3 DNA reads as TGCGCCAGCACTTCGGGACTAGCGGTTTACTACGAGCAGTACTTC. This codes for CASTSGLAVYYEQYF.

V is TRBV20-1 and J is TRBJ2-1; 10 nucleotides align to TRBD2. Trimming removed 3 bases from V and 8 bases from J; junction bases left unmatched: 7. From germline, CDR1 is DFQATT and CDR2 SNEGSKA (reference sequence). This CDR3 is built from 14 residues. In DNA, the CDR3 is TGCAGTGCTAGGGGAGGACTAGCGGTCCATGAGCAGTTCTTC. This codes for CSARGGLAVHEQFF.

This clonotype was found a few times. This sequence joins TRBV6-7 and TRBJ2-5; D might be TRBD2 (6 bases). TRBV6-7 is recorded as an ORF, its role being uncertain. V dropped 7 bases and J dropped 5 bases, with 17 bases sitting between them. The CDR3 is 14 amino acids. Written as DNA, the CDR3 is TGTGCCAGCATCAATCCGGGGAGGCGGGAGACCCAGTACTTC. It codes for CASINPGRRETQYF.

This sequence joins TRBV5-1 and TRBJ2-1, with a possible D match to TRBD2 (7 bases). The ends were cut back, 2 bases at V and 5 bases at J, with 14 bases in the middle. Germline CDR1 and CDR2: SGHRS and YFSETQ. The CDR3 length is 15 residues. DNA for the CDR3: TGCGCCAGCAGCTTCTGGGGGGGCAAGAACAATGAGCAGTTCTTC. This gives the protein CASSFWGGKNNEQFF.

This rearrangement joins TRBV27 to TRBJ2-3; 11 bases are a match to TRBD2. The germline CDR1 and CDR2 sequences are MNHEY and SMNVEV (reference sequence). The CDR3 sequence is 15 residues long. The junction had 3 bases not matched to a gene; V was cut back by 5 bases and J by 2 bases. CDR3 in amino acids: CASSHSGRATDTQYF. The DNA of the CDR3 is TGTGCCAGCAGTCATAGCGGGAGGGCCACAGATACGCAGTATTTT.

Many counts were recorded for this clonotype. The V and J genes are TRBV7-9 and TRBJ2-5, with no clear D. CDR1 is SEHNR, CDR2 FQNEAQ, per germline (reference sequence). V was clipped by 5 bases and J by 5 bases, with 12 bases between them. This CDR3 is 13 amino acids long. The CDR3 is CASSPPHLETQYF. In DNA, the CDR3 is TGTGCCAGCAGCCCGCCCCACCTGGAGACCCAGTACTTC. Combining the CDR3 with reference TRBV7-9 and TRBJ2-5 gives the whole variable domain DTGVSQNPRHKITKRGQNVTFRCDPISEHNRLYWYRQTLGQGPEFLTYFQNEAQLEKSRLLSDRFSAERPKGSFSTLEIQRTEQGDSAMYLCASSPPHLETQYFGPGTRLLVL.

As for this clonotype: A junction boundary mismatches the germline segment, possibly from a read error. The V gene is TRBV20-1, the J gene TRBJ2-3; 7 bases map to TRBD1. The germline V gene encodes CDR1 DFQATT and CDR2 SNEGSKA (reference sequence). The CDR3 extends over 16 amino acids. The CDR3 spells CSALNPRQGNTGTQYF. The CDR3 bases are TGCAGTGCTCTGAACCCAAGACAGGGTAACACAGGTACGCAGTATTTT.

This clonotype showed up many times. The J gene is TRBJ1-2, the V gene TRBV29-1; D is possibly TRBD1 (5 bases). The CDR3 is 15 residues long. V was shortened by 0 bases and J by 1 base, with 12 bases between the two germline ends. Germline assignment: CDR1 SQVTM and CDR2 ANQGSEA. The CDR3 nucleotides are TGCAGCGTTGAAGACCCCCCACAGGTTAACTATGGCTACACCTTC. Amino acid sequence: CSVEDPPQVNYGYTF.

This chain connects TRBV11-1 to TRBJ2-5, with TRBD2 identical over 8 bases. The J call may not be correct, given that the DNA end is closer to TRBJ2-7. Germline V CDR1 and CDR2: SGHAT, FQDESV (reference sequence). The CDR3 runs 14 residues. CDR3 coding DNA: TGTGCCAGCAGCTTTCTAGCGGGTCCGGACGAGCAGTACTTC. Amino acids: CASSFLAGPDEQYF.

The genes are TRBV4-1 and TRBJ2-5; D gene unclear. Germline CDR1 MGHRA, CDR2 YSYEKL. V lost 2 bases and J lost 3, with 13 bases in between. The CDR3 runs to 15 residues. In nucleotides, the CDR3 is TGCGCCAGCAGCCAAAAAGGGCCTATTAAAGAGACCCAGTACTTC. It is translated as CASSQKGPIKETQYF.

The chain joins TRBV29-1 to TRBJ1-6; D uncertain. Germline V CDR1 and CDR2: SQVTM, ANQGSEA. V lost 7 bases and J lost 9, with 16 bases in between. This CDR3 has 13 residues. CDR3 in amino acids: CSAETQDGSPLHF. DNA of the CDR3: TGCAGCGCCGAGACTCAGGACGGTTCACCCCTCCACTTT.

The rearrangement uses TRBV20-1 and TRBJ1-4; 9 bases fit TRBD1. The length of the CDR3 is 16 residues. Germline lookup yields CDR1 DFQATT and CDR2 SNEGSKA (reference sequence). The V and J ends lost 3 bases and 0 bases, in that order; junction bases with no gene match: 5. The CDR3 DNA follows: TGCAGTGCTAGTCAAGGACAGGGGACAACTAATGAAAAACTGTTTTTT. Translated: CSASQGQGTTNEKLFF.

J is TRBJ1-2 and V is TRBV5-1; 12 bases match TRBD1. The V segment lost 8 bases and the J segment 7 bases; nucleotides outside the gene matches: 12. Germline V gives CDR1 SGHRS, CDR2 YFSETQ. CDR3 length: 15 amino acids. CDR3 nucleotide sequence: TGCGCCAGTACGGGACAGGGGGCCGGTAAATCTGGCTACACCTTC. This gives the protein CASTGQGAGKSGYTF.

The table lists this clonotype with a few counts. V usage is TRBV12-3 or TRBV12-4 and J usage is TRBJ2-4; perhaps TRBD1 as D (5 bases). CDR3 length equals 15 residues. The V gene lost 5 bases and the J gene lost 6 bases, with 17 bases spanning the gap. The CDR3 loop reads CASSLRTPSGNIQYF. As DNA, the CDR3 is TGTGCCAGCAGTCTAAGGACACCCTCGGGAAACATTCAGTACTTC.

This clonotype has just a few counts. V and J are TRBV7-2 and TRBJ2-2, with TRBD2 identical over 14 bases. Germline loops: CDR1 SGHTA, CDR2 FQGNSA. The CDR3 loop spans 17 amino acids. V lost 5 bases to trimming and J lost 4 bases; unmatched junction nucleotides: 6. CDR3 sequence reads: CASSPAGLAGGTGELFF. CDR3 nucleotide sequence: TGTGCCAGCAGCCCAGCCGGACTAGCGGGAGGCACCGGGGAGCTGTTTTTT.